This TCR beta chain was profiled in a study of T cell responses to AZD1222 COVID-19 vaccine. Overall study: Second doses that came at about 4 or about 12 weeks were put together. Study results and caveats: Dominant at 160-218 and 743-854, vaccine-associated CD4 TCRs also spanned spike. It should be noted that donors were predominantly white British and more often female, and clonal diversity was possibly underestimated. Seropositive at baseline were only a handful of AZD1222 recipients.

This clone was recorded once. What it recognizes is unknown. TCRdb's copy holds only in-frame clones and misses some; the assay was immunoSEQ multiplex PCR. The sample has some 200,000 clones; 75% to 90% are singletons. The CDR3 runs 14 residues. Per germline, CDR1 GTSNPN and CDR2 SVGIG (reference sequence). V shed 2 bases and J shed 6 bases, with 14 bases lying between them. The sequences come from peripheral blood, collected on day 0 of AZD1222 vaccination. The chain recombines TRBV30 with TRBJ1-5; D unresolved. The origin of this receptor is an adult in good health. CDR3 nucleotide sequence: TGTGCCTGGAGTTATGGAAGAGCGGCTCAGCCCCAGCATTTT. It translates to CAWSYGRAAQPQHF.